The rows below give T cell receptor beta chains drawn from one sample of a study of CD8 T cells in ankylosing spondylitis. MiXCR, run by TCRdb on the 5' RACE reads, gives a single entry per CDR3 protein. This sample yields about 90,000 distinct CDR3 sequences, of which around 30% are seen a single time; less than 60% belongs to the top ten. The sample consisted of blood, either unsorted or a sorted T cell fraction (not recorded which). The receptors derive from a male donor with ankylosing spondylitis or in good health (not recorded which). Both conserved end residues are part of each CDR3. Expanded clones are given a class, and other clones once, few, many or no size at all.

V: TRBV5-1
J: TRBJ2-1
size: -
CDR3: CASSRLDYNEQFF

V: TRBV3-1
J: TRBJ2-1
size: -
CDR3: CASSQVGGTSGDNEQFF

V: TRBV18
J: TRBJ1-1
size: -
CDR3: CASSPDRAGNTEAFF

V: TRBV5-5
J: TRBJ2-3
size: many
CDR3: CASSLGPGRGTDTQYF

V: TRBV5-1
J: TRBJ1-1
size: few
CDR3: CASSIWGLNTEAFF

V: TRBV12-3/TRBV12-4
J: TRBJ2-5
size: -
CDR3: CASSRQGQETQYF

V: TRBV10-3
J: TRBJ2-7
size: -
CDR3: CAISESRRGQGLSYEQYF

V: TRBV27
J: TRBJ1-5
size: -
CDR3: CASSFRVEDQPQHF

V: TRBV20-1
J: TRBJ1-1
size: -
CDR3: CSEVGRGYTEAFF

V: TRBV20-1
J: TRBJ2-3
size: few
CDR3: CSATHRLAFTDTQYF

V: TRBV20-1
J: TRBJ2-5
size: few
CDR3: CSARGQQQETQYF

V: TRBV18
J: TRBJ2-7
size: few
CDR3: CASSPRLLDEQYF

V: TRBV5-1
J: TRBJ2-2
size: -
CDR3: CASTREGELFF

V: TRBV12-3/TRBV12-4
J: TRBJ1-1
size: -
CDR3: CASSLGGQLNTEAFF

V: TRBV20-1
J: TRBJ1-1
size: many
CDR3: CSARDRGGTEAFF

V: TRBV9
J: TRBJ2-1
size: few
CDR3: CASSVQTSSYNEQFF

V: TRBV6-5
J: TRBJ2-7
size: many
CDR3: CASSYRDKTYEQYF

V: TRBV12-3/TRBV12-4
J: TRBJ1-5
size: -
CDR3: CASSFGTDNGPQHF

V: TRBV28
J: TRBJ2-1
size: few
CDR3: CASRPDRVHEQFF

V: TRBV5-1
J: TRBJ2-1
size: -
CDR3: CASSLVLAGDNEQFF

V: TRBV6-1
J: TRBJ1-2
size: few
CDR3: CASSKVTGGYGYTF

V: TRBV20-1
J: TRBJ2-7
size: few
CDR3: CSALLAGGYEQYF

V: TRBV12-5
J: TRBJ1-1
size: few
CDR3: CASGLVLSDHGSMNTEAFF

V: TRBV5-1
J: TRBJ2-1
size: -
CDR3: CASSSLAGTTYNEQFF